This T cell receptor beta chain was found in a study of shared clonotypes between healthy human individuals. Overall study findings and caveats: Researchers sampled blood only, noting tissue repertoires likely differ.

The naive CD8 population came from CD45RO-negative cells selected for CCR7, without terminally differentiated effector memory CD45RA+ cells. Study donors comprised healthy, HIV-negative adults devoid of recent acute infection or vaccination. This CDR3 has 17 residues. After removal of 4 bases from V and 2 bases from J, the junction contained 12 bases not matched to a gene. From germline, CDR1 is SGHRS and CDR2 YFSETQ. Details on this clone: The antigen is not known.

A deep-level run was used for the assay. As originally analysed: From ImmunoSEQ came sequences covering only the junction and carrying no quality scores, so filtering differed. The table came from immunoSEQ multiplex PCR; TCRdb's copy has only in-frame clones and leaves some out. V, J and clone size were drawn from that table, and D and trimming were deduced from the DNA. The sample records around 2,000,000 clones, less than 95% being singletons. V gene TRBV5-1 combines with J gene TRBJ2-3; 8 bases fit TRBD2. The clonotype was recovered from a man aged 18 to 29 in good health. The source material was naive CD8+ T cells sorted from blood. The CDR3 sequence is CASSGTSGPTPTDTQYF. In DNA form, the CDR3 reads TGCGCCAGCAGCGGTACTAGCGGCCCGACCCCCACAGATACGCAGTATTTT.